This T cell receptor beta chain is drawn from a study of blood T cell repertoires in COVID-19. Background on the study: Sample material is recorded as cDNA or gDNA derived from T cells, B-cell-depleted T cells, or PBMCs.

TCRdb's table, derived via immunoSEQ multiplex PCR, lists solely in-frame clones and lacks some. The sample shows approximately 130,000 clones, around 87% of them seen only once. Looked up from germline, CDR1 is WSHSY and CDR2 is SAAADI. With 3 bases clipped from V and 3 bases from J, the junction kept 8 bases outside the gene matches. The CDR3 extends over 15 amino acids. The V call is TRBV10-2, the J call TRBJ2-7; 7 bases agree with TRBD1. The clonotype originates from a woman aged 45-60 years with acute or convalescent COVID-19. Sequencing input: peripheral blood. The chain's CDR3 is CASSERTGQDYEQYF. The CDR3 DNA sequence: TGCGCCAGCAGTGAAAGAACTGGACAGGACTACGAGCAGTACTTC.